This TCR beta chain was found in a study of T cell repertoires in cytomegalovirus infection. The study's findings and limits: Cumulative public TCR beta family frequency identified CMV carriers with the relevant HLA.

V lost 3 bases to trimming and J lost 4 bases, with 19 bases between them. Germline lookup yields CDR1 DFQATT and CDR2 SNEGSKA (reference sequence). This CDR3 is built from 16 residues. This clonotype showed up just a few times. The antigen remains undetermined. TCRdb called the reads again in MiXCR, with one record for every CDR3 protein. The table includes a few hundred thousand distinct CDR3 sequences, roughly an eighth detected once. The sample comprised PBMCs. The chain couples TRBV20-1 to TRBJ2-1, with D maybe TRBD2 (5 bases). This clonotype was obtained from a human donor in good health (CMV status not recorded). Some clones in this sample may be carry-over from other donors' samples. In DNA, the CDR3 is TGCAGTGCTAGGGGAGAAGGCGAGGGTTATTACAATGAGCAGTTCTTC. This codes for CSARGEGEGYYNEQFF.